The entry below gives a single T cell receptor (beta chain) sequence along with its context. The source of the sample is a study of technical replicates of blood from several donors. The V gene's germline CDR1 is SGHKS and CDR2 YYEKEE (reference sequence). CDR3 size: 13 residues. The V end lost 5 bases, the J end lost 3 bases, and 11 bases lay between the germline ends. This table comes from immunoSEQ multiplex PCR, and its TCRdb copy is limited to in-frame clones, with some not included. The sample contains around 68,000 clones, nearly 98% of which appear only once. The clonotype comes from a human donor in good health. The chain uses TRBV5-5 and TRBJ1-2, with D uncertain. Sample: T cells isolated from PBMCs. The CDR3: CASRLDTHYGYTF. In nucleotides, the CDR3 is TGTGCCAGCAGGCTCGACACCCACTATGGCTACACCTTC. Full variable domain (missing parts from reference TRBV5-5 and TRBJ1-2): DAGVTQSPTHLIKTRGQQVTLRCSPISGHKSVSWYQQVLGQGPQFIFQYYEKEERGRGNFPDRFSARQFPNYSSELNVNALLLGDSALYLCASRLDTHYGYTFGSGTRLTVV.